This TCR beta chain appears in the sequencing data of a study of T cell responses to AZD1222 COVID-19 vaccine. As for this clone: Antigen specificity is unknown.

This table comes from immunoSEQ multiplex PCR, and its TCRdb copy is limited to in-frame clones, with some not included. The sample shows under 140,000 clones, over 85% of them seen only once. Findings of the study overall: Seropositive at baseline were only a handful of AZD1222 recipients. Increases in Spike-specific TCR breadth and depth were seen after two AZD1222 doses.

This CDR3 region has 16 residues. The J segment lost 0 bases and the V segment lost 4 bases, leaving 7 bases of the junction unmatched. The germline gives CDR1 KGHSH, CDR2 LQKENI. Material: peripheral blood, obtained 28 days after the second AZD1222 dose. The clonotype originates from an adult who received the AZD1222 COVID-19 vaccine. V gene TRBV18 combines with J gene TRBJ1-1; 8 bases align to TRBD1. DNA of the CDR3: TGTGCCAGCTCACGCGGACAGGGAAGTTTGAACACTGAAGCTTTCTTT. This gives the protein CASSRGQGSLNTEAFF.